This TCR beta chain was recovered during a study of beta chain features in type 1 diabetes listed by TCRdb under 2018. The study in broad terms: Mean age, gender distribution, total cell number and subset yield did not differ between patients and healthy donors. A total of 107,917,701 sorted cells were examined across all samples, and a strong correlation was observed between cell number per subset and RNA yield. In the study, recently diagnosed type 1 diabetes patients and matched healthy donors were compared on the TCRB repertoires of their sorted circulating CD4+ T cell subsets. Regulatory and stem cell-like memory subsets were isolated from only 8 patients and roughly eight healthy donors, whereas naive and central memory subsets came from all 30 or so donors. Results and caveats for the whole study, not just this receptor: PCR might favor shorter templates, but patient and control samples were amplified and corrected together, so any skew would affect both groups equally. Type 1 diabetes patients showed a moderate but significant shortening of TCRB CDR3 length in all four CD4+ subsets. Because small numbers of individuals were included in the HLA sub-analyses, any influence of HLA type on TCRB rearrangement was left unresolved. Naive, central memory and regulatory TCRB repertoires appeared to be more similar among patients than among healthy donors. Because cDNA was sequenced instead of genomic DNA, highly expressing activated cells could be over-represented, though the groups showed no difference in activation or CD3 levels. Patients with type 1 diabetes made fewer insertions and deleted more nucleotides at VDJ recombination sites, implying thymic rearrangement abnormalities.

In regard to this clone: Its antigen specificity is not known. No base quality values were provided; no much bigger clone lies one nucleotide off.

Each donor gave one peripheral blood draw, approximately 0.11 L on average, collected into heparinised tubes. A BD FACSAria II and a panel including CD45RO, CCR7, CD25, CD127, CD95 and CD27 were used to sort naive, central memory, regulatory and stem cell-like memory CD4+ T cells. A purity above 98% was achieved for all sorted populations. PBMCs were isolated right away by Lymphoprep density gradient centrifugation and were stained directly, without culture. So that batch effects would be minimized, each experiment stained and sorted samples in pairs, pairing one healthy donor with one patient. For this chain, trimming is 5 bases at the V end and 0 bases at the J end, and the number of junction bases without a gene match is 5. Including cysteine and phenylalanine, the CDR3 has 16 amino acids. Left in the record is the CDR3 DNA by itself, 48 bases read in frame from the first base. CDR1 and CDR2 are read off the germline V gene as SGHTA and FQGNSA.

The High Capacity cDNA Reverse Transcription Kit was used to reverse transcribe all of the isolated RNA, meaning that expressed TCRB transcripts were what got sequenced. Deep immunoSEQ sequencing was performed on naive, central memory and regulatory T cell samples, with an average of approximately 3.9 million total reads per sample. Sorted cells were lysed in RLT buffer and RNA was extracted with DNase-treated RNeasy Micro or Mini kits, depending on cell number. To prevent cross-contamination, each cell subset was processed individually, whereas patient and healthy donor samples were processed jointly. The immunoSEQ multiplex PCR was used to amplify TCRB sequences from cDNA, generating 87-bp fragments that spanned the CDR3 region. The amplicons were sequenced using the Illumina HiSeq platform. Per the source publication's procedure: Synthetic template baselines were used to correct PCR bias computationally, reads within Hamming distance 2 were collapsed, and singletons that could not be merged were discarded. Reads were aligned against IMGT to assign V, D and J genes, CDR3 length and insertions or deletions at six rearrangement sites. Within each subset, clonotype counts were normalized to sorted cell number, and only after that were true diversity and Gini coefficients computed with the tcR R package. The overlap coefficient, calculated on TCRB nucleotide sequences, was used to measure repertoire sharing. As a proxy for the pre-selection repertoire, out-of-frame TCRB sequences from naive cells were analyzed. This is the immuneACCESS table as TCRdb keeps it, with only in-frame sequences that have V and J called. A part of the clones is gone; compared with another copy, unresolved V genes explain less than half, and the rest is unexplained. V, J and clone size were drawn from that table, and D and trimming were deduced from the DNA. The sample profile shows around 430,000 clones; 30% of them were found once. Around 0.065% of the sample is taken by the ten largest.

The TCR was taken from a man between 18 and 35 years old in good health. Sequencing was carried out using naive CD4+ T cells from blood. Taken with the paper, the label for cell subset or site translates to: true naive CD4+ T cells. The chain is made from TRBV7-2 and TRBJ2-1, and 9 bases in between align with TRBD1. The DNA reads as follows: TGTGCCAGCAGCCGACAGGGGGACACCTCCTACAATGAGCAGTTCTTC. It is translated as CASSRQGDTSYNEQFF. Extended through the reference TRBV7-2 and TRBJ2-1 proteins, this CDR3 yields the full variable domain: GAGVSQSPSNKVTEKGKDVELRCDPISGHTALYWYRQSLGQGLEFLIYFQGNSAPDKSGLPSDRFSAERTGGSVSTLTIQRTQQEDSAVYLCASSRQGDTSYNEQFFGPGTRLTVL.